Included here is one T cell receptor beta chain sequence, with context. Sequenced by immunoSEQ multiplex PCR; TCRdb stores in-frame clones only, minus some. The table records tens of thousands of clones, 75% to 85% of them present only once. This sample was included in a study of T cells in localized non-small cell lung cancer. The ends lost 3 bases at V and 5 bases at J; junction bases unmatched: 4. The germline V gene has CDR1 KGHSH and CDR2 LQKENI. This CDR3 spans 14 amino acids. This chain links TRBV18 with TRBJ2-1; 7 bases fit TRBD2. The source of this sequence is a female donor older than 55 with stage I lung adenocarcinoma. This specimen consisted of peripheral blood, obtained before any cancer treatment. The CDR3 reads CASSPMGLHNEQFF. The CDR3 coding sequence is TGTGCCAGCTCACCGATGGGACTACACAATGAGCAGTTCTTC.